The entry below gives a single T cell receptor (beta chain) sequence along with its context. This clonotype was recorded a few times. Its antigen remains unidentified. No base quality information exists; no much larger clone differs at one position. In the paper's terms, the treatment or condition label means: live attenuated yellow fever vaccine strain. A standard Ficoll-Paque protocol was used to isolate PBMCs from peripheral blood. CD4 and CD8 T-cell fractions were isolated with Dynabeads CD4 and CD8 positive selection kits. TriZol was used to extract RNA from bulk PBMCs, from CD4 and CD8 fractions, and from dextramer-positive and dextramer-negative fractions. This entry is derived from a study of T cells after yellow fever vaccination (dated by TCRdb to 2018 to 2020). About the full investigation: The SMART-Seq v4 Ultra Low Input RNA kit was used to prepare libraries from fractions with low cell numbers. To follow T-cell clones before and after primary and booster YFV17D yellow fever vaccination, bulk TCR alpha and beta repertoires were sequenced over time. Two healthy male donors, one aged 18 to 30 and one aged 30 to 40 years, were included in the cohort. Blood was collected at multiple timepoints before and after primary and secondary immunization, and bulk PBMC replicates and cell subsets were isolated. The research as a whole found: FACS-sorted repertoires could contain abundant contaminating clonotypes from the bulk population, so computational filtering was required. Only a couple of donors were included in the study, so the extent to which the findings can be generalized is limited. Most clones expanded after primary vaccination were re-detected after the booster (almost 98% of CD4 and around 88% of CD8), suggesting broad memory maintenance. A small share of clonotypes occurred in both CD4 and CD8 compartments, likely arising from convergent recombination. The secondary T-cell response was found to be weaker but faster than the primary response, with a peak reached on day 5 rather than on day 15.

TCR cDNA was synthesized by 5'RACE template switching, through which a universal primer site and unique molecular identifiers were introduced. Priming for cDNA synthesis came from both the TCR alpha and TCR beta constant segments. Library amplification used two PCR steps, and the second PCR step added sample barcodes and sequencing adapters. Sequencing of libraries was done on Illumina HiSeq 2500 (2x100 bp) or NovaSeq (2x150 bp). The published analysis was carried out like this. Demultiplexing of reads and collapsing into UMI consensus sequences were performed with MIGEC, and V(D)J alignment was carried out with MiXCR. Vaccine-responding clonotypes were identified with edgeR using replicate PBMC samples, with FDR below 0.01 and a log2 fold change above 5 up to day 15 being required. Bulk clonotypes were assigned CD4 or CD8 identity according to which sequenced CD4 or CD8 repertoire held them at higher abundance. Clones were called with MiXCR by TCRdb after fastp trimmed the public reads at Q25, and only in-frame beta chains were retained. All rows with the same CDR3 protein become a single entry with the most common DNA and genes. V and J calls and clone size were set by TCRdb, not the authors. This sample holds some 250,000 distinct CDR3 sequences; about 7.1% were observed only once. The ten largest clones capture more than 0.8% of the sample.

The TCR sequence derives from a young man who received the YFV17D yellow fever vaccine. The material was CD4+ T cells sorted from PBMCs, obtained 15 days after the yellow fever booster vaccination.

The nucleotide sequence is TGTGCCAGCAGCCCCATGTCTAGCGCTGAGCAGTTCTTC. Its translation reads: CASSPMSSAEQFF. This chain joins TRBV3-1 to TRBJ2-1; a tentative D call is TRBD2 (6 bases match). CDR1 LGHDT and CDR2 YNNKEL were looked up in the germline V gene (reference sequence). There are 13 amino acids in the CDR3, from cysteine to phenylalanine inclusive. Here the CDR3 DNA is all that survives: 39 bases in frame from base 1. The V end loses 4 bases and the J end loses 9 bases, and a stretch of 13 bases separates them.